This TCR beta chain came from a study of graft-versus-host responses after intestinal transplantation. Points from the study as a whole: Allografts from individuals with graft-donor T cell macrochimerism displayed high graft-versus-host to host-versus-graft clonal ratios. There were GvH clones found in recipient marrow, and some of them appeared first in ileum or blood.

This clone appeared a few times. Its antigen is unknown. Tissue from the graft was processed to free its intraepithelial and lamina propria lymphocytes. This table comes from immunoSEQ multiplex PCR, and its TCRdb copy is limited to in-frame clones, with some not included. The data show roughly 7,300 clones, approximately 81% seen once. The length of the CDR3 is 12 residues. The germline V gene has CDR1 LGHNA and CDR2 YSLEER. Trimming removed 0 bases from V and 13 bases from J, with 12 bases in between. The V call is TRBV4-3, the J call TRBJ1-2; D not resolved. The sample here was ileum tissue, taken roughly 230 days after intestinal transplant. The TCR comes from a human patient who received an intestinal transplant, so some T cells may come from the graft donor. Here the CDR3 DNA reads TGCGCCAGCAGCCAAGAGAGGCGTTGGTGCACCTTC. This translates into CASSQERRWCTF.